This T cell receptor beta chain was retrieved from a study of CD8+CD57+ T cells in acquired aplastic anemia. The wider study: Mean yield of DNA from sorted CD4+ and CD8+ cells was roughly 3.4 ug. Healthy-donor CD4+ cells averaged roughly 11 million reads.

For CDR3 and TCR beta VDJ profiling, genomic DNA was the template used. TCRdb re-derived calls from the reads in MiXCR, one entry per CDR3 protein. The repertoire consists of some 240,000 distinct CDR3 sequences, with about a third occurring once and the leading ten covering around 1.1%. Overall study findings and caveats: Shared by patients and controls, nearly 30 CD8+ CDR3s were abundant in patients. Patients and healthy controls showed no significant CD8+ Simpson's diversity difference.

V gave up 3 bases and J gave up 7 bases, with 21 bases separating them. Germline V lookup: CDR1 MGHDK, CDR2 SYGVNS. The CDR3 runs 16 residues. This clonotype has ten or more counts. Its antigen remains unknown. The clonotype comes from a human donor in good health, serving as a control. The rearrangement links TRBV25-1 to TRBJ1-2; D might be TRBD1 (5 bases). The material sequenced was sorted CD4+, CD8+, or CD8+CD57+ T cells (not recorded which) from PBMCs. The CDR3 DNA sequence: TGTGCCAGCAGTGAGACGACGGGGCCATTGACATCTGGCTACACCTTC. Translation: CASSETTGPLTSGYTF.